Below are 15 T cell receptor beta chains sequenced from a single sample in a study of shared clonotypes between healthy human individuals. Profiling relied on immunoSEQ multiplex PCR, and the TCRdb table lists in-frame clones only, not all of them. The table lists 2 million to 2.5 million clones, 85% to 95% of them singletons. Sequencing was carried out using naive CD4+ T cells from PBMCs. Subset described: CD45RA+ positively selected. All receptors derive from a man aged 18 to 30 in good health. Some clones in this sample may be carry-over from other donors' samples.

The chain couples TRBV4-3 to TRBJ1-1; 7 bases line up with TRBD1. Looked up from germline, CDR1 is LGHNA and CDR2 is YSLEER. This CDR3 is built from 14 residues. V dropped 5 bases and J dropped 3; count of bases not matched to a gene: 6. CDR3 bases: TGCGCCAGCAGCTACTCAACAGGGGACACTGAAGCTTTCTTT. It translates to CASSYSTGDTEAFF.

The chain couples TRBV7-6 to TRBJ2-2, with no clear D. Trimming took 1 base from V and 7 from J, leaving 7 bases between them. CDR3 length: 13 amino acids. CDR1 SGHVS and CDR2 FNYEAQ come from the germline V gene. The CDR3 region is CASSLGNGGELFF. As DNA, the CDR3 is TGTGCCAGCAGCTTAGGTAACGGCGGGGAGCTGTTTTTT.

As DNA, the CDR3 is TGTGCCAGCAGCTTATGGCAGGGCCTGTCGGGGGAGCTGTTTTTT. It specifies CASSLWQGLSGELFF. The chain employs TRBV11-2 and TRBJ2-2, with D possibly being TRBD1 (5 bases). This CDR3 contains 15 residues. The V end was cut by 2 bases, the J end by 8 bases, with 15 bases between. The germline V gene has CDR1 SGHAT and CDR2 FQNNGV. Full variable domain (remainder filled in from reference TRBV11-2 and TRBJ2-2): EAGVAQSPRYKIIEKRQSVAFWCNPISGHATLYWYQQILGQGPKLLIQFQNNGVVDDSQLPKDRFSAERLKGVDSTLKIQPAKLEDSAVYLCASSLWQGLSGELFFGEGSRLTVL.

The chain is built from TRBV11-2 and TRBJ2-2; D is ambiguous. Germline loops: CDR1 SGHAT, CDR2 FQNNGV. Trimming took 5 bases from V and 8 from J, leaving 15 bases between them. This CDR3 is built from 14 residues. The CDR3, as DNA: TGTGCCAGCAGCGACCTTGGGTATTCGGGGGAGCTGTTTTTT. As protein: CASSDLGYSGELFF.

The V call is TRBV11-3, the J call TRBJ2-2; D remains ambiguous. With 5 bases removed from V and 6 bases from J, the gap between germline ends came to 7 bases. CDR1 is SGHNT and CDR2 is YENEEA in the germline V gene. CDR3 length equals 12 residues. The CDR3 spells CASSERAGELFF. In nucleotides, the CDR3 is TGTGCCAGCAGCGAACGGGCCGGGGAGCTGTTTTTT.

The CDR3 loop is CASSLASYRFETQYF. The CDR3 nucleotides read TGTGCCAGCAGCTTGGCCAGCTACAGGTTTGAGACCCAGTACTTC. The V and J genes are TRBV5-6 and TRBJ2-5, with D possibly matching TRBD1 (5 bases). Germline CDR1 is SGHDT and CDR2 is YYEEEE. This CDR3 is built from 15 residues. Trimming removed 0 bases from V and 5 bases from J, with 14 bases in between.

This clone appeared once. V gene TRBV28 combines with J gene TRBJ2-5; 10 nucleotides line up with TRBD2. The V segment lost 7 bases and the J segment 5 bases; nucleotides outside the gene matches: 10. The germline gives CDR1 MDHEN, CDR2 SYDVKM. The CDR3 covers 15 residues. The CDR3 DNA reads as TGTGCCAGCACAAGAGCTAGCGGGAGTCCTGAGACCCAGTACTTC. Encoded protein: CASTRASGSPETQYF.

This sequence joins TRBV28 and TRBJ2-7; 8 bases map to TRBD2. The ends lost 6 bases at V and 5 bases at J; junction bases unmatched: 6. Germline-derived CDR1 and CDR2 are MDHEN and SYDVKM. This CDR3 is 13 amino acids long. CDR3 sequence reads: CASRAGLVNEQYF. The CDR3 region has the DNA TGTGCCAGCAGAGCGGGACTAGTTAACGAGCAGTACTTC.

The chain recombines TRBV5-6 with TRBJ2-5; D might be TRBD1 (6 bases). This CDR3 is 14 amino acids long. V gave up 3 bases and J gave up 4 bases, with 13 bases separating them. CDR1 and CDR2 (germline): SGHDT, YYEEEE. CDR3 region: CASSSGHRGETQYF. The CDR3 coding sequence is TGTGCCAGCAGCTCGGGACACCGGGGAGAGACCCAGTACTTC.

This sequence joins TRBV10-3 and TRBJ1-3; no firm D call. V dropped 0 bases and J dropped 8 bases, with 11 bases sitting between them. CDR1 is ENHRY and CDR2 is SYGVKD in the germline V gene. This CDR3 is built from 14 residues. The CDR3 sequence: CAISESGTVDTIYF. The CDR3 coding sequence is TGTGCCATCAGTGAGTCGGGAACAGTAGACACCATATATTTT.

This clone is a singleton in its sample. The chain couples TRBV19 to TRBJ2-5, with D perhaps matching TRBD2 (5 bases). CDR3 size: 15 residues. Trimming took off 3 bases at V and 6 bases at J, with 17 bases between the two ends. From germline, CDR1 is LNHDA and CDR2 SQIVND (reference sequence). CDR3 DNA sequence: TGTGCCAGTAGTATGTACCGGGAACGAGGAAAGACCCAGTACTTC. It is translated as CASSMYRERGKTQYF. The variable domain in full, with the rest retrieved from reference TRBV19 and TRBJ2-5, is DGGITQSPKYLFRKEGQNVTLSCEQNLNHDAMYWYRQDPGQGLRLIYYSQIVNDFQKGDIAEGYSVSREKKESFPLTVTSAQKNPTAFYLCASSMYRERGKTQYFGPGTRLLVL.

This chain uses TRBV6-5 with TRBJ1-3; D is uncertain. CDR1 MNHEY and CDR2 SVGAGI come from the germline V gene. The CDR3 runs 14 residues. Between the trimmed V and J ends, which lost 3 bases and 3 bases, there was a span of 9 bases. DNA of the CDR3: TGTGCCAGCAGTTATAACGGAGGTGGAAACACCATATATTTT. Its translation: CASSYNGGGNTIYF.

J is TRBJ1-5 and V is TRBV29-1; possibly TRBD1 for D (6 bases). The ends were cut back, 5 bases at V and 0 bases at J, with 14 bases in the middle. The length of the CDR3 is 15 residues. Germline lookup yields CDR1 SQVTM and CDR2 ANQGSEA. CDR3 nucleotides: TGCAGCGTTTCCGTCGGCAGGGGTAGCAATCAGCCCCAGCATTTT. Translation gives CSVSVGRGSNQPQHF.

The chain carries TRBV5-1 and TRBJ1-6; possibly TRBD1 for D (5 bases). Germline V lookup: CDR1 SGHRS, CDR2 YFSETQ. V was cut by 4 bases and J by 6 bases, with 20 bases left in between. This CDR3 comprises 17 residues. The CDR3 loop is CASSLGGTEVGNSPLHF. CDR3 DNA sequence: TGCGCCAGCAGCCTCGGAGGGACGGAGGTCGGTAATTCACCCCTCCACTTT.

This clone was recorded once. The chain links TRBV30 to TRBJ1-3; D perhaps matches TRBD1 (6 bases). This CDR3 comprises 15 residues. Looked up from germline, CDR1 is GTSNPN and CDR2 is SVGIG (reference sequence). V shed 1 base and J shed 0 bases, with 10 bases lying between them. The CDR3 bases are TGTGCCTGGAGTGAAAAAGGGGGCTCTGGAAACACCATATATTTT. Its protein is CAWSEKGGSGNTIYF.